One sample yielded the 19 T cell receptor beta chains listed below, sequenced in a study of PD-1 blockade in mismatch repair-deficient tumors. TCRdb's table, derived via immunoSEQ multiplex PCR, lists solely in-frame clones and lacks some. Of roughly 130,000 clones listed, 85% to 90% were seen once; the top ten hold approximately 10%. Sequenced material: peripheral blood, taken approximately 72 weeks after starting pembrolizumab. Source of these receptors: an adult with mismatch repair-deficient cancer.

The V and J genes are TRBV28 and TRBJ2-5; 9 nucleotides agree with TRBD2. Germline V lookup: CDR1 MDHEN, CDR2 SYDVKM. The CDR3 contains 13 residues. V lost 5 bases to trimming and J lost 5 bases; unmatched junction nucleotides: 3. The CDR3 is CASSIAGVETQYF. The CDR3 coding sequence is TGTGCCAGCAGTATAGCGGGAGTCGAGACCCAGTACTTC.

The sample holds one count of this clone. The chain combines TRBV10-2 with TRBJ2-3, with D perhaps being TRBD1 or TRBD2 (5 bases each). V was clipped by 5 bases and J by 0 bases, with 9 bases between them. Germline values: CDR1 WSHSY, CDR2 SAAADI. This CDR3 is 14 amino acids long. The CDR3 protein is CASSWGGSTDTQYF. The DNA for the CDR3 is TGCGCCAGCAGTTGGGGCGGGAGCACAGATACGCAGTATTTT.

This chain uses TRBV5-6 with TRBJ1-5; D remains unclear. Germline V gene sequence: CDR1 SGHDT, CDR2 YYEEEE. V dropped 0 bases and J dropped 1 base, with 8 bases sitting between them. CDR3 size: 15 residues. The CDR3 loop reads CASSLGPLSNQPQHF. CDR3 DNA sequence: TGTGCCAGCAGCTTGGGACCGCTGAGCAATCAGCCCCAGCATTTT.

This clone was seen a single time. This chain connects TRBV5-1 to TRBJ2-7, with 7 bases aligning to TRBD2. Trimming cost V 3 bases and J 5 bases; bases outside gene matches: 11. This CDR3 has 15 residues. CDR1 and CDR2 from the germline V gene are SGHRS and YFSETQ. CDR3 amino acids: CASSSRGRGIDEQYF. Written as DNA, the CDR3 is TGCGCCAGCAGCTCAAGAGGGCGGGGGATCGACGAGCAGTACTTC. Full variable domain (missing parts from reference TRBV5-1 and TRBJ2-7): KAGVTQTPRYLIKTRGQQVTLSCSPISGHRSVSWYQQTPGQGLQFLFEYFSETQRNKGNFPGRFSGRQFSNSRSEMNVSTLELGDSALYLCASSSRGRGIDEQYFGPGTRLTVT.

The chain joins TRBV11-2 to TRBJ2-2; D may be TRBD1 (5 bases). The germline V and J ends were trimmed by 0 bases and 4 bases, with 18 bases remaining between them. This CDR3 has 18 residues. CDR1 is SGHAT, CDR2 FQNNGV, per germline. CDR3 loop: CASSLDLGAGWITGELFF. CDR3 nucleotides: TGTGCCAGCAGCTTAGATCTCGGCGCAGGGTGGATCACCGGGGAGCTGTTTTTT.

This clone was counted a single time. The V and J genes are TRBV27 and TRBJ2-7; 9 nucleotides match TRBD1. CDR1 is MNHEY, CDR2 SMNVEV, per germline (reference sequence). J gave up 6 bases and V 7 bases, and 7 bases lay outside the gene matches. The CDR3 is made up of 13 amino acids. CDR3 protein: CASTSRTGVEQYF. As DNA, the CDR3 is TGTGCCAGCACCTCCAGGACAGGGGTCGAGCAGTACTTC.

The chain joins TRBV6-6 to TRBJ1-3; no reliable D call. The CDR3 spans 14 residues. Looked up from germline, CDR1 is MNHNY and CDR2 is SVGAGI (reference sequence). The V end lost 0 bases, the J end lost 4 bases, and 7 bases lay between the germline ends. This chain's CDR3 is CASSYSIGGNTIYF. The CDR3, as DNA: TGTGCCAGCAGTTACTCAATTGGCGGAAACACCATATATTTT.

The CDR3 sequence is CASSFSLYNEQFF. The CDR3 region has the DNA TGTGCCAGCAGCTTCTCCCTTTACAATGAGCAGTTCTTC. The rearrangement links TRBV5-6 to TRBJ2-1, with no clear D. The CDR3 contains 13 residues. Germline V CDR1 and CDR2: SGHDT, YYEEEE. Trimming stripped 2 bases from V and 4 bases from J, with 7 bases between.

The chain recombines TRBV7-8 with TRBJ1-5; possibly TRBD1 for D (5 bases). This CDR3 region has 21 residues. CDR1 is SGHVS and CDR2 is FQNEAQ in the germline V gene. V lost 5 bases to trimming and J lost 6 bases, with 35 bases between them. The CDR3 is CASSLVGSGPRATGLGQPQHF. The DNA of the CDR3 is TGTGCCAGCAGCCTTGTAGGGTCCGGGCCCAGAGCTACAGGATTAGGTCAGCCCCAGCATTTT.

The V gene is TRBV13, the J gene TRBJ2-5, with TRBD2 matching over 10 bases. J lost 2 bases, V lost 6 bases, and 6 bases had no gene match. In germline, CDR1 is PRHDT, CDR2 FYEKMQ (reference sequence). The CDR3 has 15 amino acids. The DNA for the CDR3 is TGTGCCAGCAGACCGGGACTAGCGCCTCAAGAGACCCAGTACTTC. Translation: CASRPGLAPQETQYF.

The V call is TRBV10-3, the J call TRBJ1-1; 10 positions match TRBD1. Germline lookup yields CDR1 ENHRY and CDR2 SYGVKD. With V trimmed by 3 bases and J by 4 bases, 8 bases remained unmatched. CDR3 length: 16 residues. The CDR3 is CAISERQGASLTEAFF. The CDR3 nucleotides read TGTGCCATCAGTGAACGACAGGGGGCTTCTCTCACTGAAGCTTTCTTT.

Here the CDR3 DNA reads TGTGCCAGCATGGGACAGGTCCGCTACAATGAGCAGTTCTTC. Amino acids: CASMGQVRYNEQFF. The V gene is TRBV6-1, the J gene TRBJ2-1; 8 positions match TRBD1. Germline-derived CDR1 and CDR2 are MNHNS and SASEGT. The CDR3 covers 14 residues. V lost 7 bases and J lost 3; bases outside the gene matches: 5.

The V call is TRBV30, the J call TRBJ2-5; the D gene is possibly TRBD2 (6 bases). Germline V gives CDR1 GTSNPN, CDR2 SVGIG (reference sequence). Between the trimmed V and J ends, which lost 5 bases and 2 bases, there was a span of 15 bases. The CDR3 contains 14 residues. The DNA for the CDR3 is TGTGCCTGGGGTGGGGCTAGCGATCAAGAGACCCAGTACTTC. Protein: CAWGGASDQETQYF.

This clone was counted a few times. The chain employs TRBV5-1 and TRBJ1-1; D is perhaps TRBD1 (6 bases). The CDR3 runs 14 residues. The V and J ends lost 2 bases and 8 bases respectively, with 16 bases between them. Per germline, CDR1 SGHRS and CDR2 YFSETQ. The CDR3 protein is CASSFRGGEVEAFF. Here the CDR3 DNA reads TGCGCCAGCAGCTTCCGCGGGGGCGAGGTCGAAGCTTTCTTT.

The V call is TRBV2, the J call TRBJ2-1; 9 bases are shared with TRBD2. Germline V gene data show CDR1 as SNHLY and CDR2 as FYNNEI. J gave up 7 bases and V 7 bases, and 8 bases lay outside the gene matches. This CDR3 has 14 amino acids. The DNA for the CDR3 is TGTGCCAGCAACGGCGGGAGGGTCGGGAATGAGCAGTTCTTC. It translates to CASNGGRVGNEQFF.

The genes are TRBV7-8 and TRBJ2-3; D gene uncertain. CDR1 SGHVS and CDR2 FQNEAQ come from the germline V gene. Trimming left V 3 bases short and J 0 bases short, with 7 bases between. The CDR3 runs to 14 residues. CDR3 region: CASSFAVSTDTQYF. The CDR3 DNA reads as TGTGCCAGCAGCTTCGCAGTAAGCACAGATACGCAGTATTTT. Full variable domain (outside the CDR3, taken from reference TRBV7-8 and TRBJ2-3): GAGVSQSPRYKVAKRGQDVALRCDPISGHVSLFWYQQALGQGPEFLTYFQNEAQLDKSGLPSDRFFAERPEGSVSTLKIQRTQQEDSAVYLCASSFAVSTDTQYFGPGTRLTVL.

The chain couples TRBV6-5 to TRBJ2-3, with D uncertain. The germline gives CDR1 MNHEY, CDR2 SVGAGI. V was trimmed by 9 bases and J by 4 bases, leaving 14 bases between them. The CDR3 loop spans 13 amino acids. In DNA, the CDR3 is TGTGCCAGTAGCCTGAAGGGCTCAGATACGCAGTATTTT. Protein: CASSLKGSDTQYF.

The chain combines TRBV11-2 with TRBJ1-1, with no clear D. The V gene lost 5 bases and the J gene lost 1 base, with 5 bases spanning the gap. Germline CDR1 is SGHAT and CDR2 is FQNNGV. The length of the CDR3 is 12 residues. The CDR3 nucleotides are TGTGCCAGCAGCCGGCCGAACACTGAAGCTTTCTTT. Translating gives CASSRPNTEAFF.

The chain employs TRBV18 and TRBJ2-7; a weak D match, TRBD1 (6 bases). Germline-derived CDR1 and CDR2 are KGHSH and LQKENI. V dropped 4 bases and J dropped 0 bases, with 10 bases sitting between them. This CDR3 region has 14 residues. The CDR3: CASSRDTISYEQYF. The DNA for the CDR3 is TGTGCCAGCTCACGGGACACCATCTCCTACGAGCAGTACTTC.